The 5 T cell receptor beta chains reported below all come from one sample, sequenced in a study of PD-1 blockade in classical Hodgkin lymphoma. The table came from immunoSEQ multiplex PCR; TCRdb's copy has only in-frame clones and leaves some out. The sample consists of some 86,000 clones, 90% of them appearing once. Time point here: cycle 4 day 1 (C4D1), after less than seven weeks of nivolumab. All patients experienced relapse after autologous stem cell transplantation, and brentuximab vedotin exposure was variable. The specimen was peripheral blood mononuclear cells (PBMCs), collected before the fourth cycle of nivolumab. The source of these receptors is a human donor with classical Hodgkin lymphoma.

The chain links TRBV21-1 to TRBJ2-3; the table's D gene call, TRBD1, was not cross checked with the DNA. TRBV21-1 is assigned pseudogene status. CDR3 length: 14 residues. CDR3 nucleotide sequence: TGTGCCAGCAGTAAGGGGGATAGCACAGATACGCAGTATTTT. This translates into CASSKGDSTDTQYF.

The chain recombines TRBV4-3 with TRBJ1-6; 9 bases line up with TRBD1. The V gene's germline CDR1 is LGHNA and CDR2 YSLEER. Trimming cost V 3 bases and J 10 bases; bases outside gene matches: 4. The CDR3 has 14 residues. The CDR3 DNA sequence: TGCGCCAGCAGCCAGGGACAGGGTCGGTCACCCCTCCACTTT. Protein product: CASSQGQGRSPLHF.

The count of this clone is one. V is TRBV7-8 and J is TRBJ2-7; D perhaps matches TRBD2 (6 bases). V was trimmed by 0 bases and J by 4 bases, leaving 19 bases between them. The CDR3 has 17 amino acids. Germline-derived CDR1 and CDR2 are SGHVS and FQNEAQ. The CDR3 coding sequence is TGTGCCAGCAGCTTAGCAAGTTGGGTCAGGGCGGGGTACGAGCAGTACTTC. This encodes CASSLASWVRAGYEQYF.

J is TRBJ2-5 and V is TRBV7-9, with unresolved D. Germline assignment: CDR1 SEHNR and CDR2 FQNEAQ (reference sequence). The CDR3 consists of 13 residues. V was trimmed by 4 bases and J by 5 bases, leaving 11 bases between them. The DNA for the CDR3 is TGTGCCAGCAGCTATCCTCCCAGGGAGACCCAGTACTTC. Protein product: CASSYPPRETQYF. The full variable domain, rest sourced from reference TRBV7-9 and TRBJ2-5, is DTGVSQNPRHKITKRGQNVTFRCDPISEHNRLYWYRQTLGQGPEFLTYFQNEAQLEKSRLLSDRFSAERPKGSFSTLEIQRTEQGDSAMYLCASSYPPRETQYFGPGTRLLVL.

The genes are TRBV4-2 and TRBJ2-1; D call uncertain. V was clipped by 0 bases and J by 9 bases, with 12 bases between them. Germline V lookup: CDR1 LGHNA, CDR2 YNFKEQ. The CDR3 is made up of 14 amino acids. The CDR3: CASSQDTGSSEQFF. Here the CDR3 DNA reads TGTGCCAGCAGCCAAGACACGGGCTCGAGTGAGCAGTTCTTC.